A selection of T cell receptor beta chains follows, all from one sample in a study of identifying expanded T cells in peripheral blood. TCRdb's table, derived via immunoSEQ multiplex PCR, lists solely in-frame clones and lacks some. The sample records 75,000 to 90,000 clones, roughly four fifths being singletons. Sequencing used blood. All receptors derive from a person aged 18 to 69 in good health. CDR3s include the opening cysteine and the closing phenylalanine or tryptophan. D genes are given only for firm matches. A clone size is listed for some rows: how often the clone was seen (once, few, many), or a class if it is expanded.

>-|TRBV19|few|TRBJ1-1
TGTGCCAGTAGTCCCCGACCGTATTTACTGAACACTGAAGCTTTCTTT
CASSPRPYLLNTEAFF
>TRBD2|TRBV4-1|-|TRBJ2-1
TGCGCCAGCAGCCAACTTAGCGGGAGGGCCGGGTACAATGAGCAGTTCTTC
CASSQLSGRAGYNEQFF
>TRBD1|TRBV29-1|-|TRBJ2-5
TGCAGCGTTGAGGGACAGGACCAAGAGACCCAGTACTTC
CSVEGQDQETQYF
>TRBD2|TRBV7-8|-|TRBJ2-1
TGTGCCAGCAGCTTACGCCGACTAGCGGGAGTCCATGAGCAGTTCTTC
CASSLRRLAGVHEQFF
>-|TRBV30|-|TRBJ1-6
TGTGCCTGGAGTGTACGGGGGGACGCCGTCTATAATTCACCCCTCCACTTT
CAWSVRGDAVYNSPLHF
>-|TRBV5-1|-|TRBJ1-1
TGCGCCAGCAGCTTTGGGCTCATGAACACTGAAGCTTTCTTT
CASSFGLMNTEAFF
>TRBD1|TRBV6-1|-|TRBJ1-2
TGTGCCAGCAGTGAGCAACAGGGGAACCATGGCTACACCTTC
CASSEQQGNHGYTF
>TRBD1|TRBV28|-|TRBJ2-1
TGTGCCAGCAGTTTAGAGGGGGCGAACAATGAGCAGTTCTTC
CASSLEGANNEQFF
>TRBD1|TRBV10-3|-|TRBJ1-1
TGTGCCATCACTCCGACAGGGGGAACTGAAGCTTTCTTT
CAITPTGGTEAFF
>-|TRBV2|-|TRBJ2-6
TGTGCCAGCATTAAACCTGGGGCCAACGTCCTGACTTTC
CASIKPGANVLTF
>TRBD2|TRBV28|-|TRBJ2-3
TGTGCCAGCAGTTTATACCGAATTGGACTAGCGCCAACAGATACGCAGTATTTT
CASSLYRIGLAPTDTQYF
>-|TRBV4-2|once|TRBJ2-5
TGTGCCAGCCGACCCGACGCCCCCCAAGAGACCCAGTACTTC
CASRPDAPQETQYF
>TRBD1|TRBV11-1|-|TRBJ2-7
TGTGCCAGCAGCGCGGGACAGGGGGACTACGAGCAGTACTTC
CASSAGQGDYEQYF
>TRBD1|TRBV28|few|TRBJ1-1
TGTGCCAGCAGTGCAAGGGGACAGGGTCCCACTGAAGCTTTCTTT
CASSARGQGPTEAFF
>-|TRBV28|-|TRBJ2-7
TGTGCCAGCACCCCCTCCCCCACCTACGAGCAGTACTTC
CASTPSPTYEQYF
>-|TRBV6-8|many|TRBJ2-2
TGTGCCAGCAGTTACTCAGAAACCGGGGAGCTGTTTTTT
CASSYSETGELFF
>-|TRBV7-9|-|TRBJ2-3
TGTGCCAGCAGCGACGCAGATACGCAGTATTTT
CASSDADTQYF
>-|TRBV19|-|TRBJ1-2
TGTGCCAGTACCGATGGGGTTAACTATGGCTACACCTTC
CASTDGVNYGYTF
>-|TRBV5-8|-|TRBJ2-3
TGCGCCAGCAGCCAAGAGACAGCAGCCGATACGCAGTATTTT
CASSQETAADTQYF
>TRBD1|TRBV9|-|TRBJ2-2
TGTGCCAGCAGCGTGGGGACAGGGACCACCGGGGAGCTGTTTTTT
CASSVGTGTTGELFF
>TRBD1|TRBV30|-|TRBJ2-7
TGTGCCTGGAGTCTAGGACAGGGTGATTCCTACGAGCAGTACTTC
CAWSLGQGDSYEQYF
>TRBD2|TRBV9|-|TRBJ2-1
TGTGCCAGCAGCGTGGGACTAGCGGGAGGGCCCTACAATGAGCAGTTCTTC
CASSVGLAGGPYNEQFF
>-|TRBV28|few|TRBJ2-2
TGTGCCAGCAGTGGGACCGGGGCTAACACCGGGGAGCTGTTTTTT
CASSGTGANTGELFF
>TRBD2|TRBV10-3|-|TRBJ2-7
TGTGCCTCCACCGGGACTAGCGGGAGGGCCACGTACGAGCAGTACTTC
CASTGTSGRATYEQYF
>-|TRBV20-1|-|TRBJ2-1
TGCAGTGCTAGATCGTTGAATGAGCAGTTCTTC
CSARSLNEQFF
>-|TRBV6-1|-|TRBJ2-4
TGTGCCAGCATCCAGGACTCGAGGGAATACTTC
CASIQDSREYF
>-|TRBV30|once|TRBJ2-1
TGTGCCTGGAGCGGATGGTTGGGGGTGGGGACGAATGAGCAGTTCTTC
CAWSGWLGVGTNEQFF
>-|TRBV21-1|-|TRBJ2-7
TGTGCCAGCAGCACCTCGGGACACCACAAACCGTACGAGCAGTACTTC
CASSTSGHHKPYEQYF
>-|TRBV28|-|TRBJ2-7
TGTGCCAGCAGTTCCTTATACCCTAGCGCATTGTCTAAAGCCATCTCCTACGAGCAGTACTTC
CASSSLYPSALSKAISYEQYF
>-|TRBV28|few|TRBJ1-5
TGTGCCAGCGCCGGGGGGGCCGATCAGCCCCAGCATTTT
CASAGGADQPQHF
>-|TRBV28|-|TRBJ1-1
TGTGCCTCATCCCGCCCTACTGAAGCTTTCTTT
CASSRPTEAFF
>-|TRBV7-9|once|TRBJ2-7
TGTGCCAGCAGCTTAGGGAGAGTCGTGGGGACTCAAGATTACGAGCAGTACTTC
CASSLGRVVGTQDYEQYF
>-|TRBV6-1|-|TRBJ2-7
TGTGCCAGCAGTGAAGTTGACGAGCAGTACTTC
CASSEVDEQYF
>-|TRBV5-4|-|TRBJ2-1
TGTGCCAGCAGCCGGCCGTTCTTACAGGGCAGCTCCTACAATGAGCAGTTCTTC
CASSRPFLQGSSYNEQFF
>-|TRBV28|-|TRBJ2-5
TGTGCCAGCAGTCTGCTAGCGACCCAAGAGACCCAGTACTTC
CASSLLATQETQYF
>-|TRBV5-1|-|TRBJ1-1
TGCGCCAGCAGCTTGACAGGTCTTGGCTATGACACTGAAGCTTTCTTT
CASSLTGLGYDTEAFF
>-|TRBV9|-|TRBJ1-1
TGTGCCAGCAGCGCGGGGGACGGTGAAGCTTTCTTT
CASSAGDGEAFF
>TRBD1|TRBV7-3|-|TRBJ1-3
TGTGCCAGCAGCCCTACAGGGGGCATTGGAAACACCATATATTTT
CASSPTGGIGNTIYF
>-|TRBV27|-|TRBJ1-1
TGTGCCAGCAGTTTGGCCGGAAACACTGAAGCTTTCTTT
CASSLAGNTEAFF
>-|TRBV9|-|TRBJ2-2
TGTGCCAGCAGCGTAGGAGGATCGAACACCGGGGAGCTGTTTTTT
CASSVGGSNTGELFF
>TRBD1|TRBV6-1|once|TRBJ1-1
TGTGCCAGCAGTGAATTAGGGTTGACAGGGGAGAACACTGAAGCTTTCTTT
CASSELGLTGENTEAFF
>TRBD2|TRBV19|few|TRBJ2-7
TGTGCCAGTAGTTTGGGACTAGCGGGAGACGAGCAGTACTTC
CASSLGLAGDEQYF
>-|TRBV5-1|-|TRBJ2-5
TGCGCCAGCAGCCCCGGGCAAAATCAAGAGACCCAGTACTTC
CASSPGQNQETQYF
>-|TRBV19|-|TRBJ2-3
TGTGCCAGTAGTCCCCGAGACGATACGCAGTATTTT
CASSPRDDTQYF
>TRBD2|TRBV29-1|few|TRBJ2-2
TGCAGCGTTGATTCTCCAGCGGGAGGAGGGACCGGGGAGCTGTTTTTT
CSVDSPAGGGTGELFF
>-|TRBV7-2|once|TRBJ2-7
TGTGCCAGCAGCTCTAACCCCCTTAGGAGCGACGGCTACGAGCAGTACTTC
CASSSNPLRSDGYEQYF
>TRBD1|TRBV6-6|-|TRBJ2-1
TGTGCCAGCAGTTTAGAACAGGGGAATGAGCAGTTCTTC
CASSLEQGNEQFF
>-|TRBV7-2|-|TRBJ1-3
TGTGCCAGCAGCCCTGGACTATCTGGAAACACCATATATTTT
CASSPGLSGNTIYF
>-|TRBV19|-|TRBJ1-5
TGTGCCAGTAGTATAGATGGGGGTAGTCAGCCCCAGCATTTT
CASSIDGGSQPQHF
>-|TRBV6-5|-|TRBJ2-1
TGTGCCAGCAGGATGGGACTGGCTGGTGAGCAGTTCTTC
CASRMGLAGEQFF
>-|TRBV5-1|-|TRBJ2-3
TGCGCCAGCAGCTTGCCCGGGGTCGGGGATACGCAGTATTTT
CASSLPGVGDTQYF
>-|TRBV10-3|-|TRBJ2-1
TGTGCCATCAGTGATCGGCTTCCAGGGACGCAAGCCGGAGACAATGAGCAGTTCTTC
CAISDRLPGTQAGDNEQFF
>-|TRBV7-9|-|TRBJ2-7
TGTGCCAGCAGCTTGGGACCCGTATCCGAGCAGTACTTC
CASSLGPVSEQYF
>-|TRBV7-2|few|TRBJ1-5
TGTGCCAGCAGCTTAGGGTATGGCAATCAGCCCCAGCATTTT
CASSLGYGNQPQHF
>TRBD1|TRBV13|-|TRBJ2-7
TGTGCCAGCAGACAGGGGGGTGTCTACGAGCAGTACTTC
CASRQGGVYEQYF
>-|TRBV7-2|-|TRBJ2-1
TGTGCCAGCAGCTTAGAAACTAGTCGGAATGAGCAGTTCTTC
CASSLETSRNEQFF
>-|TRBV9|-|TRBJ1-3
TGTGCCAGCAGCGTAGAGGGAGGGGTGAGCCTCTCTGGAAACACCATATATTTT
CASSVEGGVSLSGNTIYF
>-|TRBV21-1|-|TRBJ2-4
TGTGCCAGCATGCCAACAAAGGGATGGGCTGCCAAAAACATTCAGTACTTC
CASMPTKGWAAKNIQYF
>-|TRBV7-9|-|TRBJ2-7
TGTGCCAGCACCGACGGGGGACAGAGCTCCTACGAGCAGTACTTC
CASTDGGQSSYEQYF
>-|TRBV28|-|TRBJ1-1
TGTGCCAGCAGAGACATGAACACTGAAGCTTTCTTT
CASRDMNTEAFF